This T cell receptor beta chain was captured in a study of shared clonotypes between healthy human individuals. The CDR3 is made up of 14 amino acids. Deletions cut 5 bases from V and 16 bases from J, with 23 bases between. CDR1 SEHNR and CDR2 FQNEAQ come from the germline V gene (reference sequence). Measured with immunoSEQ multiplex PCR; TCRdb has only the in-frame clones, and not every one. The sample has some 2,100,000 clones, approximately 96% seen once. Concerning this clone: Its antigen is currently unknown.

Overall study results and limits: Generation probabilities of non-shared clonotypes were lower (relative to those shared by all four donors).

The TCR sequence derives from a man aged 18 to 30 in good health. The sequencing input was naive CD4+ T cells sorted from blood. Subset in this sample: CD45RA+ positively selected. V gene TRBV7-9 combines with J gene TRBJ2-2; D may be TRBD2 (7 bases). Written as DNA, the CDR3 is TGTGCCAGCAGCCCGGACAGCCTGACCGGGGAGGGGTTTTTT. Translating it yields CASSPDSLTGEGFF.